A single sample gave rise to the 3 T cell receptor beta chains below, sequenced in a study. TCRdb independently ran MiXCR on the RT-PCR reads; one entry per CDR3 protein. The top ten hold 3.6% of the sample, which has about 680,000 distinct CDR3 sequences, 12% to 15% seen once. Material: memory CD4+ T cells from blood. These receptors were taken from a female donor in good health, serving as a healthy control.

The table lists this clonotype with many counts. The V and J genes are TRBV6-5 and TRBJ2-5; D possibly corresponds to TRBD2 (6 bases). This CDR3 is 17 amino acids long. Trimming took off 2 bases at V and 0 bases at J, with 16 bases between the two ends. Per the germline V gene, CDR1 is MNHEY and CDR2 is SVGAGI. CDR3 bases: TGTGCCAGCAGTTACCTCGGGAGTGTAGGGTACCAAGAGACCCAGTACTTC. This sequence encodes CASSYLGSVGYQETQYF.

This clonotype has ten or more counts. This chain uses TRBV30 with TRBJ2-7; D is undetermined. Trimming left V 0 bases short and J 3 bases short, with 9 bases between. CDR1 is GTSNPN, CDR2 SVGIG, per germline (reference sequence). This CDR3 has 13 amino acids. The CDR3 sequence: CAWSVFTGYEQYF. CDR3 DNA sequence: TGTGCCTGGAGTGTATTTACGGGCTACGAGCAGTACTTC.

In this sample, this clonotype turned up a few times. The gene calls are TRBV27 and TRBJ2-3; TRBD1 aligns across 7 bases. Trimming removed 6 bases from V and 9 bases from J; junction bases left unmatched: 15. In germline, CDR1 is MNHEY, CDR2 SMNVEV (reference sequence). This CDR3 has 15 amino acids. CDR3 nucleotide sequence: TGTGCCAGCAGCCGCCGACAGGGTACCTCAGGCACGCAGTATTTT. Protein sequence: CASSRRQGTSGTQYF.